One and the same sample provided the 2 T cell receptor beta chains below, sequenced in a study of T cells of healthy individuals. MiXCR, applied by TCRdb to the 5' RACE reads, yields one record per CDR3 protein. The table records 53,000 or so distinct CDR3 sequences, roughly 15% of them present only once. The receptors were gathered from a human donor in good health.

This clonotype was picked up a small number of times. This chain joins TRBV11-2 and TRBJ2-1, with a weak D call TRBD2 (6 bases). This CDR3 contains 14 residues. Germline CDR1 and CDR2: SGHAT and FQNNGV. V was clipped by 5 bases and J by 4 bases, with 12 bases between them. CDR3 sequence (DNA): TGTGCCAGCAGCCACGGGACTTTATACAATGAGCAGTTCTTC. The encoded protein is CASSHGTLYNEQFF.

This CDR3 reads CASSLAQRDAMFSTDTQYF. CDR3 coding DNA: TGTGCCAGCAGCTTAGCGCAAAGGGACGCGATGTTTTCCACAGATACGCAGTATTTT. The chain links TRBV7-2 to TRBJ2-3, with D perhaps assigned TRBD1 or TRBD2 (5 bases each). The germline V gene has CDR1 SGHTA and CDR2 FQGNSA. The CDR3 covers 19 residues. The V gene lost 0 bases and the J gene lost 2 bases, with 21 bases spanning the gap.